This TCR beta chain was identified in a study of shared clonotypes between healthy human individuals. Both subsets, CD45RA+ naive and CD45RA-negative memory, were split from the CD4+ cells. Clones were sequenced by immunoSEQ multiplex PCR, and TCRdb holds only the in-frame ones, with some missing. The repertoire holds about 960,000 clones, with approximately 80% as singletons. The trim removed 9 bases at V and 4 bases at J, leaving 5 bases unmatched. The CDR3 is 13 amino acids. The germline V gene encodes CDR1 ENHRY and CDR2 SYGVKD. This clonotype was obtained from a man in his late teens or twenties in good health. Sequenced material: memory CD4+ T cells sorted from blood. The subset is: CD45RA-negative fraction. The rearrangement joins TRBV10-3 to TRBJ1-3; TRBD1 matches at 8 bases. Here the CDR3 reads CAISTGEGNTIYF. The CDR3, as DNA: TGTGCCATTTCGACAGGGGAGGGAAACACCATATATTTT.